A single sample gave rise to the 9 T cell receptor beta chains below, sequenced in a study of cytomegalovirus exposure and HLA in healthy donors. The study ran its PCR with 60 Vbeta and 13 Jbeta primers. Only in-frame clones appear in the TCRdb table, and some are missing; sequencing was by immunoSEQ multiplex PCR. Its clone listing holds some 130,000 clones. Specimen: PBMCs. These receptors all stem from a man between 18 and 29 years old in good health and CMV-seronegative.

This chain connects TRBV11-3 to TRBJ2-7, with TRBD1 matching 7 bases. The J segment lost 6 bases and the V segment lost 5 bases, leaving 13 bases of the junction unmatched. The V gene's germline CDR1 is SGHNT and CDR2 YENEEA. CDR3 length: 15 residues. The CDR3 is CASSPRQGLLGEQYF. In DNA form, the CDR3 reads TGTGCCAGCAGCCCTCGACAGGGCCTTTTGGGCGAGCAGTACTTC.

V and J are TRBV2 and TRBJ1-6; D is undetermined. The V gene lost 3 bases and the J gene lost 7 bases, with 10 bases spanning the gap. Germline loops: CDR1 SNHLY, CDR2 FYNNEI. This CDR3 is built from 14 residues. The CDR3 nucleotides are TGTGCCAGCAGTGAGGCCAGGTTAAATTCACCCCTCCACTTT. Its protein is CASSEARLNSPLHF.

The CDR3 reads CASSLVTGAGGYTF. For the CDR3, the DNA is TGTGCCAGCAGTTTAGTTACAGGGGCGGGAGGCTACACCTTC. The chain carries TRBV28 and TRBJ1-2; 7 bases map to TRBD1. There are 14 residues in the CDR3. Germline V gene sequence: CDR1 MDHEN, CDR2 SYDVKM. V shed 2 bases and J 8 bases; nucleotides not matched to a gene: 8.

The CDR3 coding sequence is TGTGCTAGTGGTTTGGTACATCGCGGGAGAGTGAGCGGGGTATCGGCCACCTACAATGAGCAGTTCTTC. It translates to CASGLVHRGRVSGVSATYNEQFF. V gene TRBV12-5 combines with J gene TRBJ2-1, with 7 nucleotides matching TRBD2. CDR3 length: 23 residues. Per germline, CDR1 LGHNT and CDR2 FRNRAP. After removal of 0 bases from V and 2 bases from J, the junction contained 25 bases not matched to a gene.

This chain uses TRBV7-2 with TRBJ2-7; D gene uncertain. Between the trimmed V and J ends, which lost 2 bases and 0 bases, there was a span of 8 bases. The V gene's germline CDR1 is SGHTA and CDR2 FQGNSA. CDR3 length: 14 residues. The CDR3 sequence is CASSLQVSSYEQYF. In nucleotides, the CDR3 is TGTGCCAGCAGCTTACAGGTGAGCTCCTACGAGCAGTACTTC.

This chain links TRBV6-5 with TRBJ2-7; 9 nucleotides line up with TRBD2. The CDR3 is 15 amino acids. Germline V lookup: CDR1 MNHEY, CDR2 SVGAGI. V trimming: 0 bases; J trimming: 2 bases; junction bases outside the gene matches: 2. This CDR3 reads CASSYSLAGTYEQYF. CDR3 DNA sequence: TGTGCCAGCAGTTACTCGCTAGCGGGGACCTACGAGCAGTACTTC.

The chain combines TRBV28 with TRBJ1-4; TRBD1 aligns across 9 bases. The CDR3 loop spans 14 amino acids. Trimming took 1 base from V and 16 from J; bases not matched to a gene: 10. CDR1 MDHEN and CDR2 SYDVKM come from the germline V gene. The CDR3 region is CASSLSGQGFIRFF. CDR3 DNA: TGTGCCAGCAGTTTATCGGGACAGGGCTTTATAAGGTTTTTT. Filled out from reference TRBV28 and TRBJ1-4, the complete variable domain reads DVKVTQSSRYLVKRTGEKVFLECVQDMDHENMFWYRQDPGLGLRLIYFSYDVKMKEKGDIPEGYSVSREKKERFSLILESASTNQTSMYLCASSLSGQGFIRFFGSGTQLSVL.

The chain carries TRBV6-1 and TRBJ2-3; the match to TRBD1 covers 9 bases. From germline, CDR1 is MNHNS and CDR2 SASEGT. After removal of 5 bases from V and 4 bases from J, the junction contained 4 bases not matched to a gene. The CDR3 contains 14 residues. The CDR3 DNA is TGTGCCAGCAGTACAAGACAGGGGGCAGATACGCAGTATTTT. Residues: CASSTRQGADTQYF.

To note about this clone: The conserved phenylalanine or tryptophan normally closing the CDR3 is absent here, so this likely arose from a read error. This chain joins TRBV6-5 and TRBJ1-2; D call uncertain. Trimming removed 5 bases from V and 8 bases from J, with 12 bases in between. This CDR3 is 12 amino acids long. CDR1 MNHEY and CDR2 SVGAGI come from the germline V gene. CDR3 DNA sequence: TGTGCCAGCAGTGAATTAGGAAGGGGCTACACCTCC. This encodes CASSELGRGYTS.